Sequencing of this T cell receptor (beta chain) was carried out in a study of cytomegalovirus exposure and HLA in healthy donors. With 4 bases removed from V and 2 bases from J, the gap between germline ends came to 11 bases. The CDR3 consists of 14 residues. Primers included in the PCR were 60 Vbeta and 13 Jbeta primers. Only in-frame clones appear in the TCRdb table, and some are missing; sequencing was by immunoSEQ multiplex PCR. The repertoire holds around 100,000 clones, with roughly three fifths as singletons. The source is a human donor in good health. The chain uses TRBV23-1 and TRBJ2-5; perhaps TRBD1 as D (6 bases). TRBV23-1 is identified as an open reading frame with a role that is uncertain. Sequencing input: PBMCs. CDR3 coding DNA: TGCGCCAGCAGTCGGGGGACACTTCAAGAGACCCAGTACTTC. Encoded protein: CASSRGTLQETQYF.